Sequencing of this TCR beta chain was carried out in a study of regulatory T cells in long-lasting Graves disease. The study's findings and limits: Persistent patients shared thousands of public clonotypes among themselves. Newly diagnosed patients shared fewer, at some 970. Accuracy might have suffered from few samples.

Concerning this clonotype: Its antigen is unidentified.

The CDR3 has 13 residues. Per germline, CDR1 MNHEY and CDR2 SVGAGI. The V end lost 2 bases, the J end lost 6 bases, and 8 bases lay between the germline ends. Libraries of TCR beta came from iRepertoire HTBI primers plus Arm-PCR of CDR3 regions. TCRdb fed the multiplex PCR reads into MiXCR, producing one record per CDR3 protein. This sample has a few hundred thousand distinct CDR3 sequences, with approximately 16% found just once. Time point specified: newly diagnosed GD, antithyroid drugs for less than 3 months. PBMC RNA served as the TCR library source. This sample was shared with a second study, whose subject was T cells in Graves' hyperthyroidism and ophthalmopathy. In that study: Each patient was aged 18 to 65 and had newly diagnosed hyperthyroidism of under 2 months' duration. The HTBI primer set was used in a first-round RT-PCR of the TCR CDR3.

This chain joins TRBV6-5 and TRBJ1-5; D ambiguous. This sequence was found in a man between 35 and 55 years old with Graves disease. The starting material was peripheral blood mononuclear cells (PBMCs), obtained at new diagnosis, from a patient treated with antithyroid drugs. As DNA, the CDR3 is TGTGCCAGCAGTTACCGGAAGGCTCAGCCCCAGCATTTT. This translates into CASSYRKAQPQHF.